These 22 T cell receptor beta chains were sequenced from one sample in a study of beta chain features in type 1 diabetes. Isolated RNA was reverse transcribed in full, so expressed TCRB transcripts were sequenced. Data came from immunoSEQ multiplex PCR; TCRdb stores just in-frame clones and leaves some out. The profile shows 900,000 or so clones, about a sixth of them singletons. Sequencing was performed on naive CD4+ T cells from blood. The receptors were gathered from a woman aged 18-35 years in good health.

The chain joins TRBV7-2 to TRBJ2-5, with D possibly TRBD1 on 5 matching bases. CDR1 and CDR2 from the germline V gene are SGHTA and FQGNSA. The CDR3 consists of 14 residues. V was clipped by 5 bases and J by 2 bases, with 12 bases between them. This chain's CDR3 is CASSAGPGQETQYF. CDR3 bases: TGTGCCAGCAGCGCAGGGCCCGGTCAAGAGACCCAGTACTTC. Full variable domain (rest looked up from reference TRBV7-2 and TRBJ2-5): GAGVSQSPSNKVTEKGKDVELRCDPISGHTALYWYRQSLGQGLEFLIYFQGNSAPDKSGLPSDRFSAERTGGSVSTLTIQRTQQEDSAVYLCASSAGPGQETQYFGPGTRLLVL.

This clone appeared a few times. V and J are TRBV19 and TRBJ2-4; TRBD1 might be the D (6 bases). The V end lost 8 bases, the J end lost 4 bases, and 15 bases lay between the germline ends. The CDR3 is 14 residues long. Germline V gene lookup returns CDR1 LNHDA and CDR2 SQIVND (reference sequence). As DNA, the CDR3 is TGTGCCAGTTCCCTCGGGGACACTAAAAACATTCAGTACTTC. Translation: CASSLGDTKNIQYF.

This clone was seen more than once but under ten times. The chain carries TRBV2 and TRBJ1-2, with D unresolved. In germline, CDR1 is SNHLY, CDR2 FYNNEI. The V gene lost 2 bases and the J gene lost 5 bases, with 12 bases spanning the gap. The CDR3 spans 14 residues. The CDR3 region is CASSELLGRYGYTF. The CDR3, as DNA: TGTGCCAGCAGTGAATTGCTGGGGAGGTATGGCTACACCTTC.

The chain combines TRBV15 with TRBJ1-6; the D is unclear. V lost 1 base and J lost 2, with 0 bases in between. The V gene's germline CDR1 is LNHNV and CDR2 YYDKDF (reference sequence). The CDR3 has 13 amino acids. This CDR3 reads CATSRAYNSPLHF. The CDR3 nucleotides are TGTGCCACCAGCAGAGCCTATAATTCACCCCTCCACTTT. Drawing the rest from reference TRBV15 and TRBJ1-6, the complete variable domain is DAMVIQNPRYQVTQFGKPVTLSCSQTLNHNVMYWYQQKSSQAPKLLFHYYDKDFNNEADTPDNFQSRRPNTSFCFLDIRSPGLGDTAMYLCATSRAYNSPLHFGNGTRLTVT.

V is TRBV29-1 and J is TRBJ1-1; 9 nucleotides agree with TRBD1. Germline values: CDR1 SQVTM, CDR2 ANQGSEA. CDR3 length equals 13 residues. Trimming took 7 bases from V and 4 from J; bases not matched to a gene: 7. CDR3 DNA sequence: TGCAGCGCCAAAAGACAGGGGGGCACTGAAGCTTTCTTT. It encodes CSAKRQGGTEAFF. The variable domain in full, completed from reference TRBV29-1 and TRBJ1-1, reads SAVISQKPSRDICQRGTSLTIQCQVDSQVTMMFWYRQQPGQSLTLIATANQGSEATYESGFVIDKFPISRPNLTFSTLTVSNMSPEDSSIYLCSAKRQGGTEAFFGQGTRLTVV.

V gene TRBV9 combines with J gene TRBJ1-2, with D unresolved. The CDR3 length is 13 residues. Germline CDR1 reads SGDLS; CDR2 reads YYNGEE. Trimming left V 0 bases short and J 3 bases short, with 6 bases between. The CDR3 coding sequence is TGTGCCAGCAGCGTAGACGGGGACTATGGCTACACCTTC. Amino acid sequence: CASSVDGDYGYTF.

This clone was seen a few times. The J gene is TRBJ2-3, the V gene TRBV18; TRBD1 matches at 7 bases. CDR1 is KGHSH and CDR2 is LQKENI in the germline V gene. CDR3 length: 14 residues. Trimming at V came to 3 bases and at J to 8 bases, leaving 8 bases not matched to a gene. DNA of the CDR3: TGTGCCAGCTCACCGGGGGACAGAGTTCCTACGCAGTATTTT. Protein sequence: CASSPGDRVPTQYF.

This clone was counted ten times or more. The chain recombines TRBV28 with TRBJ2-1; a weak D match, TRBD1 (5 bases). The CDR3 length is 12 residues. Germline loops: CDR1 MDHEN, CDR2 SYDVKM. V lost 3 bases and J lost 6, with 6 bases in between. CDR3 sequence reads: CASSFQGNEQFF. CDR3 DNA: TGTGCCAGCAGTTTTCAGGGCAATGAGCAGTTCTTC.

The chain recombines TRBV7-6 with TRBJ1-3; maybe TRBD1 (5 bases). The CDR3 sequence is 15 residues long. CDR1 and CDR2 (germline): SGHVS, FNYEAQ. The V end was cut by 3 bases, the J end by 0 bases, with 9 bases between. DNA of the CDR3: TGTGCCAGCAGCTTGGCAGGGCTCTCTGGAAACACCATATATTTT. Translating it yields CASSLAGLSGNTIYF. Variable domain in full (rest from reference TRBV7-6 and TRBJ1-3): GAGVSQSPRYKVTKRGQDVALRCDPISGHVSLYWYRQALGQGPEFLTYFNYEAQQDKSGLPNDRFSAERPEGSISTLTIQRTEQRDSAMYRCASSLAGLSGNTIYFGEGSWLTVV.

The chain uses TRBV5-1 and TRBJ2-3; 11 nucleotides align to TRBD2. V lost 1 base and J lost 1; bases outside the gene matches: 14. Germline CDR1 SGHRS, CDR2 YFSETQ. There are 20 residues in the CDR3. The CDR3 region is CASSLLTSGIHPSRTDTQYF. The CDR3 DNA is TGCGCCAGCAGCTTGCTGACTAGCGGGATCCACCCTTCCCGCACAGATACGCAGTATTTT.

This clone has only one observation. The genes are TRBV18 and TRBJ2-5; the D gene is possibly TRBD2 (5 bases). Germline CDR1 reads KGHSH; CDR2 reads LQKENI. Trimming removed 1 base from V and 5 bases from J, with 14 bases in between. The CDR3 totals 15 residues. The DNA of the CDR3 is TGTGCCAGCTCACCACAGGACTCGAAAGGGGAGACCCAGTACTTC. Its translation is CASSPQDSKGETQYF. The whole variable domain, filled in from reference TRBV18 and TRBJ2-5, reads NAGVMQNPRHLVRRRGQEARLRCSPMKGHSHVYWYRQLPEEGLKFMVYLQKENIIDESGMPKERFSAEFPKEGPSILRIQQVVRGDSAAYFCASSPQDSKGETQYFGPGTRLLVL.

A few counts support this clone. This rearrangement joins TRBV15 to TRBJ2-1; either TRBD1 or TRBD2 may supply D (6 bases each). Germline CDR1 and CDR2: LNHNV and YYDKDF (reference sequence). V lost 5 bases and J 8 bases, leaving 16 bases between the germline ends. CDR3 size: 14 residues. As DNA, the CDR3 is TGTGCCACCAGCGGGGGGCAACAGGACGATGAGCAGTTCTTC. Translated: CATSGGQQDDEQFF.

The chain employs TRBV4-3 and TRBJ2-1; D is perhaps TRBD2 (5 bases). CDR1 and CDR2 (germline): LGHNA, YSLEER. The V gene lost 3 bases and the J gene lost 0 bases, with 9 bases spanning the gap. CDR3 length equals 15 residues. Written as DNA, the CDR3 is TGCGCCAGCAGCCATTATACTAGCTCCTACAATGAGCAGTTCTTC. It is translated as CASSHYTSSYNEQFF.

The chain couples TRBV7-3 to TRBJ2-3, with 12 bases fitting TRBD2. Germline trimming cut 6 bases from V and 5 bases from J; bases unmatched to any gene: 9. CDR3 length: 16 residues. CDR1 is SGHTA, CDR2 FQGTGA, per germline. CDR3 sequence reads: CASSLRLAGEGDTQYF. The CDR3 region has the DNA TGTGCCAGCAGTCTAAGACTAGCGGGAGAGGGAGATACGCAGTATTTT. The full variable domain, completed using reference TRBV7-3 and TRBJ2-3, is GAGVSQTPSNKVTEKGKYVELRCDPISGHTALYWYRQSLGQGPEFLIYFQGTGAADDSGLPNDRFFAVRPEGSVSTLKIQRTERGDSAVYLCASSLRLAGEGDTQYFGPGTRLTVL.

This clone was seen more than once but under ten times. The chain links TRBV19 to TRBJ2-3, with TRBD1 as a possible D gene (6 bases). The CDR3 spans 14 residues. V lost 7 bases to trimming and J lost 2 bases, with 13 bases between them. The germline V gene encodes CDR1 LNHDA and CDR2 SQIVND (reference sequence). Here the CDR3 reads CASNTGFPTDTQYF. CDR3 nucleotides: TGTGCCAGTAACACAGGGTTTCCCACAGATACGCAGTATTTT.

The genes are TRBV9 and TRBJ1-4, with D uncertain. Germline CDR1 SGDLS, CDR2 YYNGEE. V was clipped by 5 bases and J by 6 bases, with 14 bases between them. The CDR3 is made up of 14 amino acids. CDR3 DNA: TGTGCCAGCAGTACTGGCCCGACCCATGAAAAACTGTTTTTT. Translated, it gives CASSTGPTHEKLFF.

The chain couples TRBV10-3 to TRBJ1-5, with D unresolved. Trimming removed 3 bases from V and 3 bases from J, with 6 bases in between. CDR1 and CDR2 from the germline V gene are ENHRY and SYGVKD. There are 13 residues in the CDR3. Here the CDR3 reads CAISDSYNQPQHF. The CDR3 DNA sequence: TGTGCCATCAGTGACAGTTACAATCAGCCCCAGCATTTT.

The chain employs TRBV5-1 and TRBJ1-2; 7 nucleotides line up with TRBD1. V lost 7 bases to trimming and J lost 3 bases; unmatched junction nucleotides: 12. Germline V gene sequence: CDR1 SGHRS, CDR2 YFSETQ. The CDR3 sequence is 15 residues long. The DNA for the CDR3 is TGCGCCAGCGGTAATTTCTACAGGGGAGACTATGGCTACACCTTC. Encoded protein: CASGNFYRGDYGYTF.

This rearrangement joins TRBV6-1 to TRBJ2-5, with D maybe TRBD2 (7 bases). Germline values: CDR1 MNHNS, CDR2 SASEGT. This CDR3 is 14 amino acids long. Trimming shortened V by 3 bases and J by 5 bases, and 13 bases separated the two germline ends. CDR3 sequence: CASSDLAGAETQYF. CDR3 nucleotides: TGTGCCAGCAGTGACCTCGCGGGGGCTGAGACCCAGTACTTC.

V and J are TRBV7-2 and TRBJ2-7; unclear D gene. The CDR3 loop spans 14 amino acids. Germline V gene sequence: CDR1 SGHTA, CDR2 FQGNSA. The V gene lost 1 base and the J gene lost 0 bases, with 7 bases spanning the gap. CDR3 protein: CASSLDVSSYEQYF. CDR3 bases: TGTGCCAGCAGCTTAGACGTAAGCTCCTACGAGCAGTACTTC.

The rearrangement joins TRBV11-2 to TRBJ2-2; TRBD2 aligns across 7 bases. This CDR3 region has 18 residues. V gave up 2 bases and J gave up 0 bases; unmatched junction bases: 9. Looked up from germline, CDR1 is SGHAT and CDR2 is FQNNGV. The CDR3 DNA reads as TGTGCCAGCAGCTTACGTTCAGAAAGCGGGGCGAACACCGGGGAGCTGTTTTTT. Translating it yields CASSLRSESGANTGELFF.

This clone occurred a few times. The V and J genes are TRBV7-3 and TRBJ2-1; 9 bases match TRBD1. The germline gives CDR1 SGHTA, CDR2 FQGTGA. V trimming: 4 bases; J trimming: 8 bases; junction bases outside the gene matches: 6. The CDR3 runs to 14 residues. The DNA for the CDR3 is TGTGCCAGCAGCTCGGGGAGGACAGGGGATGAGCAGTTCTTC. The encoded protein is CASSSGRTGDEQFF.